The TCR beta chain under discussion was sequenced for a study of T cell responses to AZD1222 COVID-19 vaccine. Findings and caveats of the study: Regions left unmutated in variants are reportedly the target of nearly half of spike-specific TCRs. Possibly, clonal diversity was underestimated; donors were largely white British and included more females.

Second-dose recipients at about 4 or about 12 weeks were treated as one pooled group. Worth noting for this clone: As yet, its antigen is unknown.

CDR3 length equals 15 residues. The germline CDR1 and CDR2 sequences are LGHDT and YNNKEL (reference sequence). Trimming stripped 1 base from V and 0 bases from J, with 7 bases between. Method: immunoSEQ multiplex PCR; TCRdb's copy keeps in-frame clones and lacks some. Altogether about 150,000 clones are present, around nine tenths being singletons, with the ten largest covering about 1.4%. The V and J genes are TRBV3-1 (or the pseudogene TRBV3-2) and TRBJ1-3; D is undetermined. The source was peripheral blood, collected 28 days after the second AZD1222 dose. This TCR derives from an adult who received the AZD1222 COVID-19 vaccine. CDR3 sequence: CASSQAGDSGNTIYF. Written as DNA, the CDR3 is TGTGCCAGCAGCCAAGCGGGAGACTCTGGAAACACCATATATTTT.